These 28 T cell receptor beta chains share one sample of origin, sequenced in a study of T cells in Graves' hyperthyroidism and ophthalmopathy. Regions amplified from RNA transcripts were the TCR beta CDR3 regions. The HTBI primer set drove a first-round RT-PCR of the TCR CDR3. TCRdb used MiXCR to reprocess the multiplex PCR reads, holding one entry per CDR3 protein. The sample yields around 380,000 distinct CDR3 sequences, approximately 13% seen once. Source material: blood. These receptor sequences come from a man younger than 45 with Graves' hyperthyroidism that later progressed to Graves' ophthalmopathy.

The rearrangement joins TRBV6-1 to TRBJ2-6, with TRBD1 as a possible D gene (5 bases). The CDR3 has 14 amino acids. Germline CDR1 reads MNHNS; CDR2 reads SASEGT. Trimming shortened V by 8 bases and J by 8 bases, and 16 bases separated the two germline ends. Here the CDR3 reads CASALLQESNVLTF. DNA of the CDR3: TGTGCCAGCGCTTTGTTACAGGAGTCCAACGTCCTGACTTTC.

In its sample, this clonotype was seen many times. V and J are TRBV28 and TRBJ1-4, with a possible D match to TRBD1 (5 bases). Germline assignment: CDR1 MDHEN and CDR2 SYDVKM. Trimming pared 5 bases from V and 5 bases from J, leaving 9 bases between. CDR3 length: 13 amino acids. DNA for the CDR3: TGTGCCAGCAGTGGGACGGACAATGAAAAACTGTTTTTT. The encoded protein is CASSGTDNEKLFF. The complete variable domain, with remaining parts taken from reference TRBV28 and TRBJ1-4, reads DVKVTQSSRYLVKRTGEKVFLECVQDMDHENMFWYRQDPGLGLRLIYFSYDVKMKEKGDIPEGYSVSREKKERFSLILESASTNQTSMYLCASSGTDNEKLFFGSGTQLSVL.

This clonotype was found a few times. This may be a read error: a much more frequent sequence differs by one nucleotide. This chain links TRBV7-9 with TRBJ2-7; TRBD1 matches 8 bases. The germline CDR1 and CDR2 sequences are SEHNR and FQNEAQ (reference sequence). This CDR3 has 16 amino acids. Here the CDR3 DNA reads TGTGCCAGCGGGGTGGTCTTGTGGACAGGGTCCTACGAGCGGTACTTC. Amino acid sequence: CASGVVLWTGSYERYF.

As to this clonotype: It may be a read error: a sequence one base away is much more abundant. The genes are TRBV6-1 and TRBJ2-7; 11 positions agree with TRBD1. Germline CDR1 MNHNS, CDR2 SASEGT. Losses at the gene ends were 6 bases for V and 5 bases for J; bases not matched to a gene: 3. This CDR3 region has 13 residues. The CDR3 protein is CASRRTGGDEQYF. DNA of the CDR3: TGTGCCAGCAGGCGGACAGGGGGCGACGAGCAGTACTTC.

This clonotype was seen ten or more times. CDR3 sequence reads: CSARGEVTYEQYF. CDR3 nucleotide sequence: TGCAGTGCTAGAGGGGAGGTTACCTACGAGCAGTACTTC. The V call is TRBV20-1, the J call TRBJ2-7, with TRBD2 as a possible D gene (6 bases). The V and J ends lost 1 base and 2 bases respectively, with 9 bases between them. There are 13 residues in the CDR3. Germline-derived CDR1 and CDR2 are DFQATT and SNEGSKA (reference sequence).

This clonotype was recorded many times. The chain's CDR3 is CASSLVGSTSKYGYTF. In DNA form, the CDR3 reads TGTGCCAGCAGCTTAGTAGGTTCCACCTCAAAATATGGCTACACCTTC. The V gene is TRBV7-2, the J gene TRBJ1-2; D is unresolved. The germline V gene has CDR1 SGHTA and CDR2 FQGNSA. With 1 base removed from V and 5 bases from J, the gap between germline ends came to 17 bases. CDR3 length: 16 residues. The whole variable domain, filled in from reference TRBV7-2 and TRBJ1-2, reads GAGVSQSPSNKVTEKGKDVELRCDPISGHTALYWYRQSLGQGLEFLIYFQGNSAPDKSGLPSDRFSAERTGGSVSTLTIQRTQQEDSAVYLCASSLVGSTSKYGYTFGSGTRLTVV.

This clonotype was picked up many times. The CDR3: CASSEFRDTYNEKLFF. The CDR3 DNA reads TGTGCCAGCAGTGAATTCCGGGACACATATAATGAAAAACTGTTTTTT. The chain recombines TRBV28 with TRBJ1-4; D possibly corresponds to TRBD1 (6 bases). In germline, CDR1 is MDHEN, CDR2 SYDVKM. V was clipped by 5 bases and J by 4 bases, with 17 bases between them. The CDR3 has 16 residues. Supplemented by reference TRBV28 and TRBJ1-4, the full variable domain reads DVKVTQSSRYLVKRTGEKVFLECVQDMDHENMFWYRQDPGLGLRLIYFSYDVKMKEKGDIPEGYSVSREKKERFSLILESASTNQTSMYLCASSEFRDTYNEKLFFGSGTQLSVL.

This clonotype appeared many times. The chain recombines TRBV6-1 with TRBJ2-7; 9 nucleotides agree with TRBD2. The CDR3 loop spans 15 amino acids. Germline CDR1 and CDR2: MNHNS and SASEGT. V shed 5 bases and J 4 bases; nucleotides not matched to a gene: 9. The chain's CDR3 is CASSLGQAGGYEQYF. DNA of the CDR3: TGTGCCAGCAGTCTTGGACAGGCGGGGGGGTACGAGCAGTACTTC.

This clonotype was picked up a small number of times. V gene TRBV28 combines with J gene TRBJ2-7, with D possibly TRBD2 on 7 matching bases. The CDR3 runs 15 residues. Germline-derived CDR1 and CDR2 are MDHEN and SYDVKM. V lost 5 bases and J 1 base, leaving 15 bases between the germline ends. CDR3 coding DNA: TGTGCCAGCAGTGGGGGGGGCGGCCGATCCTACGAGCAGTACTTC. It specifies CASSGGGGRSYEQYF. The whole variable domain, filled in from reference TRBV28 and TRBJ2-7, reads DVKVTQSSRYLVKRTGEKVFLECVQDMDHENMFWYRQDPGLGLRLIYFSYDVKMKEKGDIPEGYSVSREKKERFSLILESASTNQTSMYLCASSGGGGRSYEQYFGPGTRLTVT.

At least ten counts were recorded for this clonotype. This sequence joins TRBV2 and TRBJ2-5; D is ambiguous. V gave up 8 bases and J gave up 5 bases, with 9 bases separating them. This CDR3 comprises 11 residues. The germline V gene has CDR1 SNHLY and CDR2 FYNNEI. The CDR3 reads CASLYFETQYF. The DNA of the CDR3 is TGTGCCAGCCTCTATTTTGAGACCCAGTACTTC.

This clonotype was detected many times. Here the CDR3 reads CASSPGLVVKNIQYF. The CDR3 nucleotides are TGTGCCAGCAGCCCGGGACTAGTTGTGAAAAACATTCAGTACTTC. The rearrangement joins TRBV11-3 to TRBJ2-4; TRBD2 matches at 8 bases. The CDR3 is made up of 15 amino acids. Trimming cost V 5 bases and J 4 bases; bases outside gene matches: 7. CDR1 is SGHNT, CDR2 YENEEA, per germline.

This clonotype has only a few counts. The V call is TRBV12-3 or TRBV12-4, the J call TRBJ2-6; D unresolved. Trimming left V 9 bases short and J 0 bases short, with 12 bases between. The CDR3 totals 15 residues. The CDR3 region is CASMKTVSGANVLTF. For the CDR3, the DNA is TGTGCCAGTATGAAGACCGTCTCTGGGGCCAACGTCCTGACTTTC.

The table lists this clonotype with a count of one. Given a much more abundant clone one base away, this may be a read error. Because the CDR3 is missing its conserved closing phenylalanine or tryptophan, this is likely a read error. As DNA, the CDR3 is TGTGCCAGCAGCGAGGGACAGGGGGTTGGAACCGGGGAGCTGTTTTAT. Translated: CASSEGQGVGTGELFY. J is TRBJ2-2 and V is TRBV9; 11 nucleotides match TRBD1. This CDR3 is 16 amino acids long. Germline V gives CDR1 SGDLS, CDR2 YYNGEE. The V gene end was trimmed by 3 bases and the J gene end by 5 bases; junction bases not matched to a gene: 6.

This clonotype was counted ten times or more. This sequence joins TRBV11-2 and TRBJ2-5, with TRBD2 as a possible D gene (7 bases). Per germline, CDR1 SGHAT and CDR2 FQNNGV. The CDR3 runs to 22 residues. V was clipped by 6 bases and J by 4 bases, with 39 bases between them. In DNA, the CDR3 is TGTGCCAGCAGTCGACCCAGGGTCCTGGGGGGGGCCTGGTCGAGGACTCGAGAGACCCAGTACTTC. Its protein product is CASSRPRVLGGAWSRTRETQYF.

V and J are TRBV6-5 and TRBJ2-1, with D hard to call. V gave up 2 bases and J gave up 5 bases, with 7 bases separating them. The germline gives CDR1 MNHEY, CDR2 SVGAGI. There are 13 residues in the CDR3. The CDR3 bases are TGTGCCAGCAGTTACCAGGCGCACAATGAGCAGTTCTTC. Translating it yields CASSYQAHNEQFF.

The chain couples TRBV6-1 to TRBJ1-1; 8 bases fit TRBD1. V trimming: 6 bases; J trimming: 2 bases; junction bases outside the gene matches: 8. The CDR3 has 15 amino acids. Germline V gene data show CDR1 as MNHNS and CDR2 as SASEGT. Written as DNA, the CDR3 is TGTGCCAGCAGGAAACAACAGGGGGGAAACACTGAAGCTTTCTTT. Protein: CASRKQQGGNTEAFF.

This clonotype appeared many times. V is TRBV6-6 and J is TRBJ2-3; D perhaps matches TRBD2 (5 bases). Trimming removed 0 bases from V and 5 bases from J, with 12 bases in between. The germline V gene encodes CDR1 MNHNY and CDR2 SVGAGI (reference sequence). The CDR3 sequence is 15 residues long. The CDR3 nucleotides are TGTGCCAGCAGTTACTCGGGGTCTGGAGGAGATACGCAGTATTTT. It specifies CASSYSGSGGDTQYF.

This clonotype was picked up one time. The chain recombines TRBV7-2 with TRBJ2-7, with D hard to call. The ends were cut back, 5 bases at V and 1 base at J, with 15 bases in the middle. The CDR3 contains 15 residues. Germline-derived CDR1 and CDR2 are SGHTA and FQGNSA. CDR3 sequence reads: CASSQVSSGSYEQYF. CDR3 nucleotides: TGTGCCAGCAGCCAAGTAAGTTCGGGTTCCTACGAGCAGTACTTC.

This clonotype has only a few counts. This chain connects TRBV7-8 to TRBJ2-3, with a possible D match to TRBD1 (6 bases). Germline CDR1 reads SGHVS; CDR2 reads FQNEAQ. V shed 3 bases and J shed 7 bases, with 14 bases lying between them. This CDR3 has 14 residues. CDR3 in DNA: TGTGCCAGCAGCTTGGATCCGGGACATAATACGCAGTATTTT. Amino acids: CASSLDPGHNTQYF.

This clonotype showed up many times. The rearrangement links TRBV7-8 to TRBJ2-3; D is uncertain. The CDR3 extends over 13 amino acids. In germline, CDR1 is SGHVS, CDR2 FQNEAQ. With 6 bases removed from V and 3 bases from J, the gap between germline ends came to 10 bases. Written as DNA, the CDR3 is TGTGCCAGCAGACAAGCCGGGACAGATACGCAGTATTTT. Encoded protein: CASRQAGTDTQYF.

This clonotype was recorded many times. This chain uses TRBV2 with TRBJ2-6; a possible D gene is TRBD1 (6 bases). CDR3 size: 15 residues. The germline gives CDR1 SNHLY, CDR2 FYNNEI. Between the trimmed V and J ends, which lost 5 bases and 3 bases, there was a span of 11 bases. CDR3 loop: CASSLTGYGANVLTF. In DNA, the CDR3 is TGTGCCAGCAGTTTAACAGGGTATGGGGCCAACGTCCTGACTTTC.

In its sample, this clonotype was seen a few times. The V call is TRBV5-6, the J call TRBJ2-3; 9 bases fit TRBD2. The CDR3 runs to 16 residues. Germline V gene sequence: CDR1 SGHDT, CDR2 YYEEEE. The V gene end was trimmed by 5 bases and the J gene end by 3 bases; junction bases not matched to a gene: 10. The DNA for the CDR3 is TGTGCCAGCAGGGGGACTAGCCTGACGTGGACAGATACGCAGTATTTT. It yields the protein CASRGTSLTWTDTQYF.

This clonotype was seen more than once but under ten times. The genes are TRBV9 and TRBJ2-2; 9 bases agree with TRBD1. V dropped 4 bases and J dropped 5; count of bases not matched to a gene: 9. Germline V gene sequence: CDR1 SGDLS, CDR2 YYNGEE. CDR3 length: 16 residues. The CDR3 here is CASSSQQGARTGELFF. The CDR3 DNA is TGTGCCAGCAGCTCACAACAGGGGGCGCGGACCGGGGAGCTGTTTTTT.

This clonotype appeared many times. V gene TRBV6-5 combines with J gene TRBJ2-7; 11 positions match TRBD1. J gave up 2 bases and V 2 bases, and 2 bases lay outside the gene matches. Germline-derived CDR1 and CDR2 are MNHEY and SVGAGI. This CDR3 comprises 15 residues. CDR3 residues: CASSYAGQGAYEQYF. CDR3 DNA: TGTGCCAGCAGTTACGCGGGACAGGGGGCCTACGAGCAGTACTTC.

This chain joins TRBV14 and TRBJ2-2; tentatively, D is TRBD2 (6 bases). This CDR3 spans 14 amino acids. CDR1 is SGHDN, CDR2 FVKESK, per germline. V was pared by 2 bases and J by 7 bases, with 11 bases between. CDR3 sequence: CASSQIGGVGELFF. In nucleotides, the CDR3 is TGTGCCAGCAGCCAAATAGGCGGGGTCGGGGAGCTGTTTTTT.

Many counts were recorded for this clonotype. This chain joins TRBV28 and TRBJ2-7, with 9 nucleotides matching TRBD1. The ends lost 7 bases at V and 4 bases at J; junction bases unmatched: 17. The CDR3 spans 17 residues. From germline, CDR1 is MDHEN and CDR2 SYDVKM. The CDR3 loop reads CASIGTAGQGSGYEQYF. DNA for the CDR3: TGTGCCAGCATAGGAACAGCGGGACAGGGATCAGGTTACGAGCAGTACTTC.

Notes on this clonotype: A much larger clone sits a single nucleotide away, making a read error possible. The genes are TRBV20-1 and TRBJ2-3; 10 nucleotides match TRBD1. Trimming took 8 bases from V and 5 from J; bases not matched to a gene: 10. CDR1 and CDR2 (germline): DFQATT, SNEGSKA (reference sequence). This CDR3 spans 14 amino acids. CDR3 protein: CSFQDGTGEDTQYF. The CDR3 bases are TGCAGTTTCCAAGACGGGACAGGGGAAGATACGCAGTATTTT.

There are many counts of this clonotype. This sequence joins TRBV6-1 and TRBJ1-2, with D maybe TRBD1 (5 bases). The length of the CDR3 is 15 residues. Germline V gene data show CDR1 as MNHNS and CDR2 as SASEGT. Trimming pared 1 base from V and 4 bases from J, leaving 13 bases between. For the CDR3, the DNA is TGTGCCAGCAGTGAAGTTACGACAGCAAGCTATGGCTACACCTTC. Protein product: CASSEVTTASYGYTF.